This TCR beta chain stems from a study of T-cell memory formation after mild COVID-19. Turning to the study itself: Across donors, TCR clusters were largely donor specific.

TCRalpha and TCRbeta libraries used 5'RACE with constant-segment primers and UMIs. TCRdb independently ran MiXCR on the 5' RACE reads; one entry per CDR3 protein. The data hold over 150,000 distinct CDR3 sequences, with about 22% observed a single time. Study observations and caveats: Some clones that responded were present in memory (sampled pre-infection), which suggests cross-reactive memory joined. The authors left the SARS-CoV-2 specificity of second-wave clones peaking on day 37 unconfirmed.

The junction had 8 bases not matched to a gene; V was cut back by 5 bases and J by 3 bases. CDR1 is SGHAT and CDR2 is FQNNGV in the germline V gene. CDR3 length: 17 amino acids. This clonotype was seen only a few times. Its matching antigen is unknown. The sequence came from an adult woman who had mild COVID-19 (a few samples of this study predate the infection). Cell type and time point are not known. Specimen: PBMCs or a T cell subset sorted from them (not recorded which). The rearrangement joins TRBV11-2 to TRBJ2-1; the match to TRBD2 covers 12 bases. CDR3: CASSITRTSGNYNEQFF. DNA of the CDR3: TGTGCCAGCAGCATCACCAGGACTAGCGGGAACTACAATGAGCAGTTCTTC. The full variable domain, its missing parts supplied by reference TRBV11-2 and TRBJ2-1, is EAGVAQSPRYKIIEKRQSVAFWCNPISGHATLYWYQQILGQGPKLLIQFQNNGVVDDSQLPKDRFSAERLKGVDSTLKIQPAKLEDSAVYLCASSITRTSGNYNEQFFGPGTRLTVL.